This TCR beta chain comes out of a study of graft-versus-host responses after intestinal transplantation. Turning to the study itself: Among the recipients, transplants were multivisceral, liver-intestinal, or isolated intestinal. Tacrolimus plus steroids were given to all recipients for approximately 3 years, preceded by anti-thymocyte globulin induction.

In the case of this clone: The antigen is unknown.

The CDR3 is 16 residues long. Trimming took 3 bases from V and 0 from J, leaving 12 bases between them. Germline values: CDR1 LNHDA, CDR2 SQIVND (reference sequence). Both intraepithelial and lamina propria lymphocytes were released by processing graft tissue. Whole-study findings and limits: Early after transplant, HvG declines were associated with peak levels of circulating GvH clones. GvH clones were found in recipient marrow; some appeared first in ileum or blood.

TCRdb's copy holds only in-frame clones and misses some; the assay was immunoSEQ multiplex PCR. The table includes 37,000 or so clones, about nine tenths detected once. The clonotype comes from a human patient who received an intestinal transplant, so some T cells may come from the graft donor. Sequences were derived from ileum tissue, sampled about 200 days after intestinal transplant. V and J are TRBV19 and TRBJ1-3; the D is unclear. CDR3 amino acids: CASSIFDGYSGNTIYF. The CDR3 nucleotides are TGTGCCAGTAGTATCTTCGACGGATACTCTGGAAACACCATATATTTT.